The rows below give T cell receptor beta chains drawn from one sample of a study of T cell repertoires in cytomegalovirus infection. In TCRdb, the reads were re-called with MiXCR into one record per CDR3 protein. The repertoire holds approximately 500,000 distinct CDR3 sequences, with about 33% as singletons. Which antigens these TCRs recognize remains unknown. Sequencing was performed on cultured PBMCs, taken from culture after CMV antigen stimulation. All receptors come from a human donor in good health (CMV status not recorded). Some clones in this sample may be carry-over from other donors' samples. Both conserved end residues are part of each CDR3. Each record gives: V gene, J gene, CDR3 length, CDR3 protein.

>TRBV19|TRBJ2-7|14
CASTSWDAPHEQYF
>TRBV7-2|TRBJ2-5|16
CASSPRGGSNKETQYF
>TRBV14|TRBJ1-2|13
CASSQVTTAGYTF
>TRBV28|TRBJ2-1|14
CASSRARESNEQFF
>TRBV11-2|TRBJ2-1|17
CASSLGTSGRRNNEQFF
>TRBV4-3|TRBJ1-1|16
CASSQEGGQLNTEAFF
>TRBV25-1|TRBJ1-5|14
CASSGPGGGQPQHF
>TRBV5-4|TRBJ2-7|13
CASSLVGREEQYF
>TRBV20-1|TRBJ1-1|12
CSATGTKKRAFF
>TRBV4-3|TRBJ1-2|16
CASSQDGGQTFGGYTF
>TRBV7-8|TRBJ2-3|12
CASSPAVDTQYF
>TRBV4-1|TRBJ1-5|14
CASRDQGSNQPQHF
>TRBV28|TRBJ2-7|15
CASYPSGRTSYEQYF
>TRBV6-6|TRBJ2-2|18
CASSFTRGLAGNTGELFF
>TRBV27|TRBJ2-1|16
CASSPRQGALYNEQFF
>TRBV7-9|TRBJ1-2|15
CASSSSPGVFDGYTF
>TRBV18|TRBJ2-1|12
CASSPPGGEQFF
>TRBV24-1|TRBJ2-3|14
CATSPSAGGDTQYF
>TRBV28|TRBJ1-2|15
CASSPTGLSNYGYTF
>TRBV6-5|TRBJ2-5|14
CASRASGSKETQYF
>TRBV5-1|TRBJ2-1|12
CASSPMENEQFF
>TRBV12-3/TRBV12-4|TRBJ2-2|14
CASSPSTGAGELFF
>TRBV6-1|TRBJ1-1|16
CASSEAQDKRDAEAFF
>TRBV7-2|TRBJ2-7|11
CASSLLREQYF
>TRBV11-2|TRBJ1-1|16
CASSLGTGPVNTEAFF
>TRBV3-1|TRBJ1-2|15
CASSQVPGGNYGYTF
>TRBV4-3|TRBJ1-2|16
CASSQESGGGFYGYTF
>TRBV12-3/TRBV12-4|TRBJ1-1|14
CASSWGDRNTEAFF
>TRBV12-3/TRBV12-4|TRBJ2-1|12
CASSLASREQFF
>TRBV4-1|TRBJ1-2|16
CASSPSGGQGGYGYTF
>TRBV19|TRBJ1-6|15
CASSIGTGDYSPLHF
>TRBV7-9|TRBJ2-3|13
CASSGADTDTQYF
>TRBV7-2|TRBJ2-1|12
CASSFPTAEQFF
>TRBV7-9|TRBJ2-5|14
CASSSDRVRETQYF
>TRBV30|TRBJ2-3|11
CAWSRPDTQYF
>TRBV29-1|TRBJ1-1|13
CSVEFPMNTEAFF
>TRBV27|TRBJ2-1|13
CASGQGGHNEQFF
>TRBV11-3|TRBJ2-3|17
CASSWGLAGGHADTQYF
>TRBV12-3/TRBV12-4|TRBJ2-5|15
CASSSLNTGVETQYF
>TRBV7-2|TRBJ2-3|15
CASRRGGTGADTQYF
>TRBV9|TRBJ2-1|15
CASSVFGQEDNEQFF
>TRBV6-1|TRBJ2-1|15
CASSEAGGPYNEQFF
>TRBV15|TRBJ2-2|16
CATSSSRVVNTGELFF
>TRBV7-2|TRBJ1-6|15
CASSLSTGDNSPLHF
>TRBV29-1|TRBJ2-7|13
CSVEKPGQYEQYF
>TRBV27|TRBJ1-2|14
CASSSWIGEYGYTF
>TRBV6-5|TRBJ1-2|13
CASSYGGAEGYTF
>TRBV19|TRBJ2-5|16
CASSIAITGPQETQYF
>TRBV12-3/TRBV12-4|TRBJ2-1|16
CASSDPGTTRGAEQFF
>TRBV20-1|TRBJ2-1|14
CSAREGTSLNEQFF
>TRBV20-1|TRBJ2-1|13
CSARDGSRDEQFF
>TRBV2|TRBJ1-2|15
CASSEYPALFYGYTF
>TRBV20-1|TRBJ2-7|13
CSEWRGTSYEQYF
>TRBV6-8|TRBJ1-4|15
CASSRRLGAKEKLFF
>TRBV11-3|TRBJ2-1|20
CASSPQPSLAGEVQVNEQFF
>TRBV24-1|TRBJ1-2|13
CATSDGSNYGYTF
>TRBV10-3|TRBJ2-2|14
CAISGNRITGELFF
>TRBV7-6|TRBJ1-1|16
CASSSTYGYMNTEAFF